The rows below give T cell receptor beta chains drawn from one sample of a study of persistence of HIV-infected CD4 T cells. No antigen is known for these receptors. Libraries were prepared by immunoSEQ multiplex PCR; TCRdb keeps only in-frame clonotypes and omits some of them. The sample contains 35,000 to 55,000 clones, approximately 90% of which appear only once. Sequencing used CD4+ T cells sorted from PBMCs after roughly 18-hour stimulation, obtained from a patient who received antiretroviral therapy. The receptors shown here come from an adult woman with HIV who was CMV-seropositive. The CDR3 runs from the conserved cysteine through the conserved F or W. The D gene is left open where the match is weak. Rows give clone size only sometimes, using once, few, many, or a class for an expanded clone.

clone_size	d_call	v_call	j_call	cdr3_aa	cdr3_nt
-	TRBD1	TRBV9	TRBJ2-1	CASSVGQGYEQFF	TGTGCCAGCAGCGTTGGACAGGGATATGAGCAGTTCTTC
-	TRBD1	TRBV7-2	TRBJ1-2	CASSADRDYGYTF	TGTGCCAGCAGCGCCGACAGGGACTATGGCTACACCTTC
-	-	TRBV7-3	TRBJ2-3	CASSLNAADTQYF	TGTGCCAGCAGCTTAAACGCTGCAGATACGCAGTATTTT
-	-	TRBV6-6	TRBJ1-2	CASSSKTGTDNYGYTF	TGTGCCAGCAGTTCGAAGACCGGGACCGATAACTATGGCTACACCTTC
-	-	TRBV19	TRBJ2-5	CASSWASGLAETQYF	TGTGCCAGTAGTTGGGCTTCGGGTCTAGCGGAGACCCAGTACTTC
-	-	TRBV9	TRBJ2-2	CASTRGRGGPTNTGELFF	TGTGCCAGCACCCGGGGGAGAGGGGGGCCAACGAACACCGGGGAGCTGTTTTTT
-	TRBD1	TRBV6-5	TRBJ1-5	CASIQQGGNQPQHF	TGTGCCAGTATTCAACAGGGGGGCAATCAGCCCCAGCATTTT
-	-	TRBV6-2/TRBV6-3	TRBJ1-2	CASSYGQGLYGYTF	TGTGCCAGCAGTTACGGGCAGGGATTATATGGCTACACCTTC
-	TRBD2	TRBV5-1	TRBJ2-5	CASSLEQGLGSETQYF	TGCGCCAGCAGCTTGGAACAGGGACTAGGTAGTGAGACCCAGTACTTC
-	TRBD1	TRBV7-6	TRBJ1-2	CASSPGQGYGYTF	TGTGCCAGCAGCCCAGGACAGGGCTATGGCTACACCTTC
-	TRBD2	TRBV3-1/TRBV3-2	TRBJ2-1	CASSLRLAGGRDEQFF	TGTGCCAGCAGCCTTCGACTAGCGGGGGGGAGGGATGAGCAGTTCTTC
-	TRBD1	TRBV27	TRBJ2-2	CASSWTGQGLTGELFF	TGTGCCAGCAGTTGGACGGGACAGGGCCTCACCGGGGAGCTGTTTTTT
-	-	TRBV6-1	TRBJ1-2	CASSEAWGRSYGYTF	TGTGCCAGCAGTGAAGCGTGGGGGCGCAGCTATGGCTACACCTTC
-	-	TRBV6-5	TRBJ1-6	CASSYLTSGGPPLHF	TGTGCCAGCAGTTACTTGACCTCGGGGGGTCCACCCCTCCACTTT
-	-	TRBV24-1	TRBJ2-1	CATSDSSEDSYNEQFF	TGTGCCACCAGTGATTCCTCGGAAGATTCCTACAATGAGCAGTTCTTC
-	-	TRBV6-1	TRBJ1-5	CASSFPGHSNQPQHF	TGTGCCAGCAGTTTCCCAGGCCATAGCAATCAGCCCCAGCATTTT
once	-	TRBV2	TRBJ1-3	CASSKGGFGNTIYF	TGTGCCAGCAGCAAAGGGGGGTTTGGAAACACCATATATTTT
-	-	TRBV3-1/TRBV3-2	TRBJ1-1	CASSQNTEAFF	TGTGCCAGCAGCCAGAACACTGAAGCTTTCTTT
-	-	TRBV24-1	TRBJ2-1	CATSDVRQWFYNEQFF	TGTGCCACCAGTGATGTCCGACAATGGTTTTACAATGAGCAGTTCTTC
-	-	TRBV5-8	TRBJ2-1	CASSLGQGFRTYNEQFF	TGTGCCAGCAGCTTGGGGCAAGGATTCCGGACTTACAATGAGCAGTTCTTC
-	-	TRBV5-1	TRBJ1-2	CASSLLDRQDYTF	TGCGCCAGCAGCTTGCTGGACCGACAGGACTACACCTTC
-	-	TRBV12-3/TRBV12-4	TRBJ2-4	CASSSQGTGQYF	TGTGCCAGCAGTTCTCAGGGGACGGGTCAGTACTTC
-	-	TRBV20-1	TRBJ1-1	CSASLGRNTEAFF	TGCAGTGCTAGTCTGGGTAGGAACACTGAAGCTTTCTTT
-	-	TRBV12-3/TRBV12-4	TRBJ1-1	CASTLFLRGEAFF	TGTGCCAGCACCCTTTTTCTCCGGGGTGAAGCTTTCTTT
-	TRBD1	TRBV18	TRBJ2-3	CASSPGGQGTDTQYF	TGTGCCAGCTCACCCGGGGGACAGGGGACAGATACGCAGTATTTT
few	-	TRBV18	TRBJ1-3	CASSSTVDSGNTIYF	TGTGCCAGCTCTTCGACAGTCGACTCTGGAAACACCATATATTTT
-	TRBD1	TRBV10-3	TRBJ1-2	CAISESGTGANYGYTF	TGTGCCATCAGTGAGTCGGGGACAGGGGCCAACTATGGCTACACCTTC
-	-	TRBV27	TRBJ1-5	CASSLQGWGDQPQHF	TGTGCCAGCAGTTTACAGGGGTGGGGGGATCAGCCCCAGCATTTT
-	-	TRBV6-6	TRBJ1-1	CASSYRGQGKGEAFF	TGTGCCAGCAGTTATCGGGGGCAGGGGAAGGGAGAAGCTTTCTTT
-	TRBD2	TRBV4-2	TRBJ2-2	CASSQRSSGGGNTGELFF	TGTGCCAGCAGCCAGCGCTCTAGCGGGGGGGGGAACACCGGGGAGCTGTTTTTT
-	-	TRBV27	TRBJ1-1	CASYGTAGAEAFF	TGTGCCAGCTATGGAACTGCGGGAGCTGAAGCTTTCTTT
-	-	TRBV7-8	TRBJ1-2	CASSLVGFGYGYTF	TGTGCCAGCAGCTTAGTAGGGTTCGGCTATGGCTACACCTTC
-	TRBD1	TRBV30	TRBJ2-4	CAWSETRGLAKNIQYF	TGTGCCTGGAGTGAAACAAGGGGGCTGGCCAAAAACATTCAGTACTTC
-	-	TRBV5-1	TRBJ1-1	CASSGLGPLEAFF	TGCGCCAGCAGCGGACTGGGACCGCTCGAAGCTTTCTTT
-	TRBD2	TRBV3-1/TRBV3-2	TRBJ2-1	CASSLAGGYNEQFF	TGTGCCAGCAGCCTAGCGGGGGGCTACAATGAGCAGTTCTTC
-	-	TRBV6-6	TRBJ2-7	CASSYSSEEQYF	TGTGCCAGCAGTTACTCCTCTGAGGAGCAGTACTTC
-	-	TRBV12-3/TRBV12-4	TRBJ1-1	CASSFSSATEAFF	TGTGCCAGCAGTTTCAGCAGCGCCACTGAAGCTTTCTTT
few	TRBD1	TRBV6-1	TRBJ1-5	CASSEGQGMNQPQHF	TGTGCCAGCAGTGAAGGACAGGGGATGAATCAGCCCCAGCATTTT
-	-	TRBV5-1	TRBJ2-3	CASSLVGGRADTQYF	TGCGCCAGCAGCTTGGTCGGGGGAAGGGCAGATACGCAGTATTTT
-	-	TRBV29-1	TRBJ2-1	CSVELTAVYNEQFF	TGCAGCGTTGAGTTGACCGCTGTCTACAATGAGCAGTTCTTC
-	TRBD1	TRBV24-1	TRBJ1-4	CATSDDRGVEKLFF	TGTGCCACCAGTGATGACAGGGGGGTTGAAAAACTGTTTTTT
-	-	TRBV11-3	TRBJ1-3	CASSSGPGNTIYF	TGTGCCAGCAGCTCCGGACCTGGAAACACCATATATTTT
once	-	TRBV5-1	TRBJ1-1	CASTRDGLMNTEAFF	TGCGCCAGCACCCGGGACGGCCTAATGAACACTGAAGCTTTCTTT
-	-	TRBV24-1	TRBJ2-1	CATRKGSSYNEQFF	TGTGCCACCAGAAAGGGGAGCTCCTACAATGAGCAGTTCTTC
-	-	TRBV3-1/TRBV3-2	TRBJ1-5	CAAAKGMGRHKKPQHF	TGTGCAGCAGCCAAGGGGATGGGACGTCATAAGAAGCCCCAGCATTTT
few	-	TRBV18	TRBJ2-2	CASWAQRDGELFF	TGTGCCAGCTGGGCCCAACGGGACGGGGAGCTGTTTTTT